The 8 T cell receptor beta chains reported below all come from one sample, sequenced in a study of blood T cell repertoires in COVID-19. This table comes from immunoSEQ multiplex PCR, and its TCRdb copy is limited to in-frame clones, with some not included. The sample contains about 100,000 clones, over 75% of which appear only once. Material: peripheral blood. These receptors all come from a man aged 25-45 years in a cohort sampled during active COVID-19.

This chain links TRBV25-1 with TRBJ2-7, with 8 positions matching TRBD1. This CDR3 is 12 amino acids long. Losses at the gene ends were 7 bases for V and 6 bases for J; bases not matched to a gene: 5. Germline V gene sequence: CDR1 MGHDK, CDR2 SYGVNS. CDR3 bases: TGTGCCAGCAAAACCACAGGGGGCGAGCAGTACTTC. It encodes CASKTTGGEQYF.

The V gene is TRBV30, the J gene TRBJ2-5, with D tentatively TRBD1 (6 bases). Trimming stripped 3 bases from V and 5 bases from J, with 19 bases between. Germline V gives CDR1 GTSNPN, CDR2 SVGIG (reference sequence). This CDR3 is built from 15 residues. The chain's CDR3 is CAWSQWTAQRETQYF. CDR3 DNA sequence: TGTGCCTGGAGCCAATGGACAGCCCAACGGGAGACCCAGTACTTC.

The genes are TRBV2 and TRBJ2-1; weak D call: TRBD1 (6 bases). This CDR3 has 16 amino acids. Germline CDR1 reads SNHLY; CDR2 reads FYNNEI. V lost 6 bases and J lost 2, with 17 bases in between. The CDR3 spells CASRPEGGRAYNEQFF. The DNA for the CDR3 is TGTGCCAGCAGGCCCGAAGGGGGTAGAGCCTACAATGAGCAGTTCTTC.

The chain is built from TRBV5-6 and TRBJ2-5; D is perhaps TRBD1 (6 bases). V was trimmed by 5 bases and J by 6 bases, leaving 14 bases between them. Germline V CDR1 and CDR2: SGHDT, YYEEEE. This CDR3 spans 13 amino acids. The CDR3 sequence is CASSSTGSQTQYF. CDR3 DNA: TGTGCCAGCAGTTCCACAGGGTCGCAGACCCAGTACTTC.

The rearrangement uses TRBV27 and TRBJ2-2; 8 bases line up with TRBD2. CDR3 length: 16 residues. J was trimmed by 3 bases and V by 5 bases; bases with no gene match: 8. The V gene's germline CDR1 is MNHEY and CDR2 SMNVEV (reference sequence). CDR3 nucleotide sequence: TGTGCCAGCAGTCCGCAGTGGCGGGGGGACACCGGGGAGCTGTTTTTT. It yields the protein CASSPQWRGDTGELFF.

The gene calls are TRBV19 and TRBJ2-1; D not certain. The CDR3 is 10 amino acids. Trimming left V 5 bases short and J 8 bases short, with 4 bases between. The germline gives CDR1 LNHDA, CDR2 SQIVND (reference sequence). CDR3 DNA sequence: TGTGCCAGTAGTTCGTATGAGCAGTTCTTC. Translated: CASSSYEQFF.

The chain uses TRBV24-1 and TRBJ2-1; weak D call: TRBD1 (7 bases). Trimming cost V 7 bases and J 8 bases, with 17 bases left between them. CDR3 length equals 14 residues. Germline V lookup: CDR1 KGHDR, CDR2 SFDVKD. CDR3 sequence: CATSHGRGGDEQFF. The CDR3 coding sequence is TGTGCCACCAGCCACGGGAGAGGGGGCGATGAGCAGTTCTTC.

This clone was counted only a few times. The V gene is TRBV7-6, the J gene TRBJ1-1, with a weak D call TRBD1 (6 bases). Trimming shortened V by 5 bases and J by 10 bases, and 17 bases separated the two germline ends. The CDR3 runs 13 residues. Per germline, CDR1 SGHVS and CDR2 FNYEAQ. The chain's CDR3 is CASSPVGGGRAFF. The CDR3 nucleotides are TGTGCCAGCAGCCCCGTAGGGGGGGGTAGAGCTTTCTTT.